Reported below is one TCR beta chain. Its antigen remains unknown. Germline lookup yields CDR1 GTSNPN and CDR2 SVGIG (reference sequence). V gave up 1 base and J gave up 2 bases, with 19 bases separating them. This CDR3 has 17 residues. This table comes from immunoSEQ multiplex PCR, and its TCRdb copy is limited to in-frame clones, with some not included. The table includes hundreds of thousands of clones, roughly 90% detected once. This specimen belongs to a study of cytomegalovirus exposure and HLA in healthy donors. Study outcomes and limitations: Researchers counted 164 TCR beta chains as cytomegalovirus-associated.

It was the approximately 120-subject validation cohort, separate from the approximately 700-subject first cohort, to which the donors belonged. The material sequenced was PBMCs. The TCR sequence derives from a man aged 18 to 30 in good health and CMV-seropositive. V gene TRBV30 combines with J gene TRBJ2-3; D is uncertain. The CDR3 nucleotides are TGTGCCTGGAGTGATTTGTATGATGGAGCCGACACAGATACGCAGTATTTT. This translates into CAWSDLYDGADTDTQYF.